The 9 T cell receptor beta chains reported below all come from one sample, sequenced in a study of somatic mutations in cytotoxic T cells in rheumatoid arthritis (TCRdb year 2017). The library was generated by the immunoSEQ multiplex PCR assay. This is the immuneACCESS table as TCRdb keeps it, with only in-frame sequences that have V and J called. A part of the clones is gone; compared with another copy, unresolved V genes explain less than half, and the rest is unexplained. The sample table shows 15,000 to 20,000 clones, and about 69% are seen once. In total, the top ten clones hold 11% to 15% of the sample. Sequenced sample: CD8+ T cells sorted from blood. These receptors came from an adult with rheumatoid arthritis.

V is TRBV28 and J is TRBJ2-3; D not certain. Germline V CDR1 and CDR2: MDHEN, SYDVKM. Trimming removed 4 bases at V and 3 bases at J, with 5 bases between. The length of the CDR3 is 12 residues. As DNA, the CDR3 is TGTGCCAGCAGTTGGGGAACAGATACGCAGTATTTT. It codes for CASSWGTDTQYF.

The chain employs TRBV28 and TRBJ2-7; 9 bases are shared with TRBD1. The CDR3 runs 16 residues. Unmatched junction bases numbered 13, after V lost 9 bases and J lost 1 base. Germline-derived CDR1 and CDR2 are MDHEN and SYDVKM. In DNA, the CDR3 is TGTGCCAGTCCCGGACTTTCGGACAGGGGTTCCTACGAGCAGTACTTC. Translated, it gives CASPGLSDRGSYEQYF.

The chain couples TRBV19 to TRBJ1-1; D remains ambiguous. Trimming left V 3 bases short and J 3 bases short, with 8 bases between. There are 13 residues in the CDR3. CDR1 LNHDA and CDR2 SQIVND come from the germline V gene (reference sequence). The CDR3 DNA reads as TGTGCCAGTAGTATTTTACGGGACACTGAAGCTTTCTTT. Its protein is CASSILRDTEAFF.

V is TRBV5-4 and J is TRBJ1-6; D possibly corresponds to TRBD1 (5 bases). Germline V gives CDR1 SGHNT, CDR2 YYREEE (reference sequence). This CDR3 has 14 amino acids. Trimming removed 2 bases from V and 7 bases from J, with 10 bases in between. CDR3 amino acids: CASSFFGGNSPLHF. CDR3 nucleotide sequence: TGTGCCAGCAGCTTCTTCGGGGGAAATTCACCCCTCCACTTT.

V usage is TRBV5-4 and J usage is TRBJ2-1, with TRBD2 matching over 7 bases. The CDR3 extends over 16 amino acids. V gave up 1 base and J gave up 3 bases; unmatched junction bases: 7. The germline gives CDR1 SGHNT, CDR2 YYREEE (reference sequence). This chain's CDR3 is CASSLNPGLSYNEQFF. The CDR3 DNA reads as TGTGCCAGCAGCTTGAATCCGGGACTAAGCTACAATGAGCAGTTCTTC.

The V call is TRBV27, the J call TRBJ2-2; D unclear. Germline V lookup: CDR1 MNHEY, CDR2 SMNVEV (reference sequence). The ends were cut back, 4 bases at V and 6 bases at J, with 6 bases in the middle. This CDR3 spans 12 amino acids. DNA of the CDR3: TGTGCCAGCAGTTCCGTCCCCGGGGAGCTGTTTTTT. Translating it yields CASSSVPGELFF.

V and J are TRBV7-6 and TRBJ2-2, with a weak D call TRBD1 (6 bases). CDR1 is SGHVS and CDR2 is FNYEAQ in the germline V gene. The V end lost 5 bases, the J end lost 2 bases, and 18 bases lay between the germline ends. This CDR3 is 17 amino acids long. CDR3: CASSQPPWDKNTGELFF. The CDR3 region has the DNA TGTGCCAGCAGCCAGCCCCCCTGGGACAAAAACACCGGGGAGCTGTTTTTT.

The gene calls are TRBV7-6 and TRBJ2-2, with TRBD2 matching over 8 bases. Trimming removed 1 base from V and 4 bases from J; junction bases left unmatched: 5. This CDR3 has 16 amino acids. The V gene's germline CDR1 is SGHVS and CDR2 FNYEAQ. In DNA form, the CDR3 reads TGTGCCAGCAGCTTAGGAGCGGGAGTGGCCACCGGGGAGCTGTTTTTT. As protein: CASSLGAGVATGELFF.

Written as DNA, the CDR3 is TGTGCCTGGGCTCCGGGGACCTCCTACGAGCAGTACTTC. Translation: CAWAPGTSYEQYF. V and J are TRBV30 and TRBJ2-7; D may match TRBD1 or TRBD2 (5 bases each). The CDR3 runs to 13 residues. CDR1 is GTSNPN and CDR2 is SVGIG in the germline V gene (reference sequence). The V end lost 5 bases, the J end lost 0 bases, and 11 bases lay between the germline ends.